Listed below are T cell receptor beta chains from one sample, sequenced in a study of T cell repertoires in cytomegalovirus infection. These receptors lack a known antigen. Using its own MiXCR run on the reads, TCRdb lists one record per CDR3 protein. The sample yields 600,000 to 700,000 distinct CDR3 sequences, approximately 33% seen once. The sequences come from cultured PBMCs, collected from culture after CMV antigen stimulation. These receptors originate from a human donor in good health (CMV status not recorded). Some clones in this sample may be carry-over from other donors' samples. Each CDR3 is given with its conserved first and last residue.

TRBV18,14,TRBJ1-4,CASSPGVTNEKLFF
TRBV13,15,TRBJ1-3,CASSQPGALGNTIYF
TRBV18,15,TRBJ2-5,CASSPPSGWQETQYF
TRBV19,17,TRBJ2-7,CASSISTGQGLSYEQYF
TRBV7-2,14,TRBJ1-2,CASSLGGGYYGYTF
TRBV10-3,14,TRBJ1-1,CAISRTGSNTEAFF
TRBV10-3,12,TRBJ1-2,CAITGGNYGYTF
TRBV19,14,TRBJ1-1,CASSIVSRNTEAFF
TRBV7-6,14,TRBJ2-7,CASSLVGIRVEQYF
TRBV6-1,12,TRBJ2-7,CASFKTQSEQYF
TRBV4-1,15,TRBJ2-5,CASSQGRSGRETQYF
TRBV7-9,21,TRBJ1-3,CASSLAQKLGQAFLAGNTIYF
TRBV11-2,13,TRBJ2-2,CASSLDSQGELFF
TRBV18,16,TRBJ2-1,CASSPPFGSVVGEQFF
TRBV20-1,16,TRBJ2-3,CSARDRLKGSADTQYF
TRBV19,14,TRBJ1-1,CASSANLKDTEAFF
TRBV6-1,15,TRBJ1-1,CASSYVGQGASEAFF